The rows below give T cell receptor beta chains drawn from one sample of a study of human T cells and chemical hapten exposure. TCRdb re-called the RACE reads with MiXCR, one entry per CDR3 protein. The sample yields about 120,000 distinct CDR3 sequences, over 10% seen once. This specimen consisted of whole blood, obtained in connection with sensitization to the hapten diphenylcyclopropenone (DPC). These receptors originate from a woman between 45 and 60 years old with alopecia areata. Some clones in this sample may be carry-over from other donors' samples. The conserved cysteine and the conserved F or W are not part of the CDR3 here. Fields, in order: J gene, V gene, CDR3 length, D gene, CDR3 protein. The D gene is left open where the match is weak.

TRBJ1-1,TRBV28,10,NA,ASSPRPDEAF
TRBJ2-4,TRBV7-9,13,NA,ASSLGRESKNIQY
TRBJ2-7,TRBV13,12,NA,ASSLRQGTYEQY
TRBJ1-1,TRBV12-3/TRBV12-4,13,NA,ASSLGSAGGTEAF
TRBJ2-2,TRBV28,14,TRBD2,ASGRASGRFSGELF
TRBJ1-3,TRBV11-2,11,TRBD1,ATRQGSGNTIY
TRBJ2-1,TRBV6-5,12,NA,ASSYGVSYNEQF
TRBJ1-5,TRBV19,13,NA,ASSILEQINQPQH
TRBJ1-1,TRBV7-9,12,NA,ASSRQGSHTEAF
TRBJ2-3,TRBV29-1,11,NA,SVWRAGTDTQY
TRBJ1-3,TRBV18,12,TRBD1,ASTTGTAGNTIY
TRBJ2-2,TRBV7-7,13,NA,ASSPFGTNTGELF
TRBJ2-7,TRBV6-5,12,TRBD1,ASSIGTGTYEQY
TRBJ2-5,TRBV7-6,13,TRBD2,ASSKLAGPQETQY
TRBJ1-5,TRBV21-1,12,NA,ASQPRNSNQPQH
TRBJ1-1,TRBV20-1,11,NA,SAIRANQPSAF
TRBJ2-7,TRBV4-2,14,NA,ASSANVAGRTYEQY
TRBJ2-7,TRBV27,13,NA,ASSLFSGISYEQY
TRBJ2-3,TRBV7-6,12,TRBD1,ASSLGSGGDTQY
TRBJ1-2,TRBV2,15,NA,ASSETGVTGSNYGYT
TRBJ2-1,TRBV20-1,16,TRBD2,SAKGLAGGFFTYNEQF
TRBJ2-7,TRBV18,9,NA,ASSLGSEQY
TRBJ2-2,TRBV3-1,11,NA,ASKQLNTGELF
TRBJ1-6,TRBV5-1,12,NA,ASKRQLDNSPLH
TRBJ2-1,TRBV9,14,TRBD2,ASSVAPGGPYNEQF
TRBJ2-1,TRBV29-1,11,NA,SVGPRVDNEQF
TRBJ1-1,TRBV7-6,17,NA,ASSLMAGGGRGMNTEAF
TRBJ2-5,TRBV6-5,12,NA,ASRPNGAQETQY
TRBJ2-5,TRBV29-1,11,TRBD1,SADRASQETQY
TRBJ2-7,TRBV3-1,12,NA,ASSQEGSSYEQY
TRBJ1-5,TRBV18,14,TRBD1,ASSPPGDSSNQPQH
TRBJ2-2,TRBV28,11,NA,ASRPTGPGELF
TRBJ1-1,TRBV7-9,11,NA,ASSLLQDTEAF
TRBJ2-7,TRBV7-2,14,TRBD2,ASSLGLSGSSYEQY
TRBJ1-6,TRBV6-5,11,TRBD1,ASRRDRVSPLH
TRBJ1-5,TRBV7-8,13,NA,ASSLEAPSNQPQH
TRBJ1-1,TRBV18,14,NA,ASSPPGGSLNTEAF
TRBJ2-7,TRBV6-2/TRBV6-3,12,TRBD1,ASSSGTVYYEQY
TRBJ2-1,TRBV28,11,NA,ASTLPSSDEQF
TRBJ1-1,TRBV28,13,NA,ASGPSTAMNTEAF